This record covers a single TCR beta chain. The sample is drawn from a study of control samples from healthy donors and cancer patients. Sequencing was performed with immunoSEQ multiplex PCR; in TCRdb, only in-frame clones are kept and a portion is missing. The sample records about 130,000 clones, around 94% being singletons. CDR1 and CDR2 (germline): KGHDR, SFDVKD. V gave up 0 bases and J gave up 6 bases, with 8 bases separating them. The CDR3 runs to 13 residues. Specimen: PBMCs. The chain joins TRBV24-1 to TRBJ2-7; D perhaps matches TRBD1 (5 bases). This TCR came from a man aged 55 to 70 with colorectal cancer. The CDR3 DNA reads TGTGCCACCAGTGATTTGTATGGGGCCGAGCAGTACTTC. It yields the protein CATSDLYGAEQYF.